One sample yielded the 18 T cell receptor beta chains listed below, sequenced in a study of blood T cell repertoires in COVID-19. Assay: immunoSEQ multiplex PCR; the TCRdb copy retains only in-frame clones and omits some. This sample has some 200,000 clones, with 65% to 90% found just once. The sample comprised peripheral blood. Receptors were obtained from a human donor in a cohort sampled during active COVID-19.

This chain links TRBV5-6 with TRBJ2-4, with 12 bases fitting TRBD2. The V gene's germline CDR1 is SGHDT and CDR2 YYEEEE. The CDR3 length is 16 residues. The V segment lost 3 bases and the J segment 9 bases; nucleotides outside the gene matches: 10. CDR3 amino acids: CASSSRLAGERGIQYF. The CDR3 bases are TGTGCCAGCAGCTCGAGACTAGCGGGAGAGAGGGGCATTCAGTACTTC.

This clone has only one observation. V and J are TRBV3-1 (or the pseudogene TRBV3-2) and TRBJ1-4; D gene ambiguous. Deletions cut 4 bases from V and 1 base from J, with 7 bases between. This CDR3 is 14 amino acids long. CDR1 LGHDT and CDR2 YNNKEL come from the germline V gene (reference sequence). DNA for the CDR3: TGTGCCAGCAGCCCCCACGGAACTAATGAAAAACTGTTTTTT. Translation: CASSPHGTNEKLFF.

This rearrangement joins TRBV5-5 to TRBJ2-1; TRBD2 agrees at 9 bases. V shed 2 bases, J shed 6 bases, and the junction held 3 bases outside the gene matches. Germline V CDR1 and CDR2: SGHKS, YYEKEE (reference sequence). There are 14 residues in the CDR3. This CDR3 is CASSFSGSLNEQFF. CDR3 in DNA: TGTGCCAGCAGCTTTAGCGGGAGTCTCAATGAGCAGTTCTTC. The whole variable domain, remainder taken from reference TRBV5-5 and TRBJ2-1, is DAGVTQSPTHLIKTRGQQVTLRCSPISGHKSVSWYQQVLGQGPQFIFQYYEKEERGRGNFPDRFSARQFPNYSSELNVNALLLGDSALYLCASSFSGSLNEQFFGPGTRLTVL.

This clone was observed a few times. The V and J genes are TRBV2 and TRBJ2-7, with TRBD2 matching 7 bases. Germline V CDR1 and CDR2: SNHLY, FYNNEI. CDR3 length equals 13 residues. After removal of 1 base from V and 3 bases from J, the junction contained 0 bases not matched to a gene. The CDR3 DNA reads TGTGCCAGCAGTGAAGGGGACTACTACGAGCAGTACTTC. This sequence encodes CASSEGDYYEQYF.

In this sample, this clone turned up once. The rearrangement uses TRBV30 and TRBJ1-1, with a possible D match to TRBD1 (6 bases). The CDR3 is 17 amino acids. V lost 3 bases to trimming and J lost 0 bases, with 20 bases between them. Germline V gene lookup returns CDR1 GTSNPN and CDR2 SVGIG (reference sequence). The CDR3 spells CAWRRGRGGLVNTEAFF. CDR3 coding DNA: TGTGCCTGGAGAAGGGGTCGGGGGGGGCTAGTGAACACTGAAGCTTTCTTT.

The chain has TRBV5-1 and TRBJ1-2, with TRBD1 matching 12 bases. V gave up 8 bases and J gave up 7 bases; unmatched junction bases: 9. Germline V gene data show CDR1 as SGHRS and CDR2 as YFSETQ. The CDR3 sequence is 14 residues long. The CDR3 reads CASDPGQGASGYTF. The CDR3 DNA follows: TGCGCCAGTGATCCGGGACAGGGGGCGTCTGGCTACACCTTC.

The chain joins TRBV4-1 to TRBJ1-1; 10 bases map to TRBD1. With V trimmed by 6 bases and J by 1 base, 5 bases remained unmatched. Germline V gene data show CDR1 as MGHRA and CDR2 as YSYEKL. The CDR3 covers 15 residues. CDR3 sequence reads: CASSRQGAENTEAFF. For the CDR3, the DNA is TGCGCCAGCAGTAGACAGGGGGCGGAGAACACTGAAGCTTTCTTT.

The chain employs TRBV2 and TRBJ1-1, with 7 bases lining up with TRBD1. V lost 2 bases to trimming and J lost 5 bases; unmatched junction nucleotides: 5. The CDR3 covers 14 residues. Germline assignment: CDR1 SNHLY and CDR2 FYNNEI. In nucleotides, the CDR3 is TGTGCCAGCAGTGAACAGGGGGGATGGACTGAAGCTTTCTTT. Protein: CASSEQGGWTEAFF.

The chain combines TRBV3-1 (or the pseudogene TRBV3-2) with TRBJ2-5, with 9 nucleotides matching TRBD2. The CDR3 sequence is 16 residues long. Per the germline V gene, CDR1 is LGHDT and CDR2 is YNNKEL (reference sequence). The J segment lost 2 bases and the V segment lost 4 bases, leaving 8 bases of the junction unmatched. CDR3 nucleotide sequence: TGTGCCAGCAGCCCACCGACTAGCGGATTGCAAGAGACCCAGTACTTC. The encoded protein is CASSPPTSGLQETQYF.

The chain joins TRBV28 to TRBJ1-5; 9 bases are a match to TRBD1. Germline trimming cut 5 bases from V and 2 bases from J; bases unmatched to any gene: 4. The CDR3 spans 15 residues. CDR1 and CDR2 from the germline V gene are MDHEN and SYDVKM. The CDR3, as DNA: TGTGCCAGCAGTGAGGACAGGGGTCGCAATCAGCCCCAGCATTTT. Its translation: CASSEDRGRNQPQHF.

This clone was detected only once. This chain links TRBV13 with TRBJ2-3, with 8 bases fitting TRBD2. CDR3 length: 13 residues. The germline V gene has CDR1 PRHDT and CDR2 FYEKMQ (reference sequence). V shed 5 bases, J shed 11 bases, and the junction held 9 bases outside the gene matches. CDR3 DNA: TGTGCCAGCAGCGCCCGACCCGGGGGGGTGCAGTATTTT. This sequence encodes CASSARPGGVQYF.

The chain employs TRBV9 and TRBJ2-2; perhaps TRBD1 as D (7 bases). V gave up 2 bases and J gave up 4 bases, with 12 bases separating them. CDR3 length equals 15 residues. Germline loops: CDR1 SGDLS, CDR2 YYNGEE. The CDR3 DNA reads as TGTGCCAGCAGCGTCAGGGGGGAAGGCACCGGGGAGCTGTTTTTT. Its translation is CASSVRGEGTGELFF.

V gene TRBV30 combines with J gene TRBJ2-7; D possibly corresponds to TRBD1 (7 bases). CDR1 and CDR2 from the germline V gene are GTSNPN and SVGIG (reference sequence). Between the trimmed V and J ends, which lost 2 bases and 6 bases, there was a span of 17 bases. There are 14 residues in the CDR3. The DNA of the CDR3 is TGTGCCTGGAGTCAGGCCCATCAGGGGGGCGAGCAGTACTTC. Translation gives CAWSQAHQGGEQYF.

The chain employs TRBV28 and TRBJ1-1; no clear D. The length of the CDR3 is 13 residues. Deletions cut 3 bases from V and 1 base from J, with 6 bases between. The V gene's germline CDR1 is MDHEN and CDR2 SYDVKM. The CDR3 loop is CASSFIGNTEAFF. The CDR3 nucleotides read TGTGCCAGCAGTTTTATCGGGAACACTGAAGCTTTCTTT.

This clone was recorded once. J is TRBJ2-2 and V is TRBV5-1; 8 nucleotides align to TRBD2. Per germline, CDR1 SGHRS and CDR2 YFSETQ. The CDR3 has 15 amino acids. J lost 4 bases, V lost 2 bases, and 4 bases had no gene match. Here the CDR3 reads CASSLSGGRTGELFF. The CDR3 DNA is TGCGCCAGCAGCTTATCGGGGGGGCGCACCGGGGAGCTGTTTTTT.

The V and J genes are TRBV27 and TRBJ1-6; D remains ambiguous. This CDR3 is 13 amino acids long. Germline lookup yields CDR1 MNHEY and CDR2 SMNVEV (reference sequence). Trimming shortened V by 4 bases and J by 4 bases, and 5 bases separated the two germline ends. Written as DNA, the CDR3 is TGTGCCAGCAGTTCGGGGTATAATTCACCCCTCCACTTT. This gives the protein CASSSGYNSPLHF.

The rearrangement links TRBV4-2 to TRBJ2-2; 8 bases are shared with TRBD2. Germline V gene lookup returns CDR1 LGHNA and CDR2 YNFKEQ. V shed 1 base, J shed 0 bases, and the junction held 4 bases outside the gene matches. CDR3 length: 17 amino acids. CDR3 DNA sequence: TGTGCCAGCAGCCAAGCCGTGGGACTAGCGAACACCGGGGAGCTGTTTTTT. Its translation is CASSQAVGLANTGELFF.

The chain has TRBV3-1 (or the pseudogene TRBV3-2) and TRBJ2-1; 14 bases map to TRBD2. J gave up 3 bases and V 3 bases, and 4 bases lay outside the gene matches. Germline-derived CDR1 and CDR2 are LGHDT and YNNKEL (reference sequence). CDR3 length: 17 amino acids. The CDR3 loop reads CASSQEGLAGVYNEQFF. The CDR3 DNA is TGTGCCAGCAGCCAGGAGGGACTAGCGGGAGTCTACAATGAGCAGTTCTTC.